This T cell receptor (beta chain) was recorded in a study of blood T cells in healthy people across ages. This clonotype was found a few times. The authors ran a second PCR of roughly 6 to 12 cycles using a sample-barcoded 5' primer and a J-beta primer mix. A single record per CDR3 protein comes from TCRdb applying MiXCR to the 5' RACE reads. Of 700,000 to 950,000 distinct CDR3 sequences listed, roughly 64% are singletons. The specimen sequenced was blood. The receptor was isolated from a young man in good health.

The CDR3 region has the DNA TGTGCCAGCAGCCAATCAGGGCATGGCTACACCTTC. Protein sequence: CASSQSGHGYTF. The chain joins TRBV16 to TRBJ1-2; D is ambiguous. Germline V gene data show CDR1 as KGHSY and CDR2 as FQNENV. The length of the CDR3 is 12 residues. The V end lost 0 bases, the J end lost 6 bases, and 5 bases lay between the germline ends.